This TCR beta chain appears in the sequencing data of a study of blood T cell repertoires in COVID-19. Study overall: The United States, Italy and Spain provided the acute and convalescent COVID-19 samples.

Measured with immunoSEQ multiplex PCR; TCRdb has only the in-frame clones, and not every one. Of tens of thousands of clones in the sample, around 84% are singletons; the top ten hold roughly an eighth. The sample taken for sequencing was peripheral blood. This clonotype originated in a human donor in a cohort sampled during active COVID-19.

The CDR3 DNA follows: TGCGCCAGCAGCCCTCCCGGGACAGGGTATGCAGATACGCAGTATTTT. Translation gives CASSPPGTGYADTQYF. J is TRBJ2-3 and V is TRBV4-1; 9 bases line up with TRBD1. V was pared by 4 bases and J by 4 bases, with 9 bases of the junction left unmatched. CDR3 length: 16 residues. Germline loops: CDR1 MGHRA, CDR2 YSYEKL.